Listed below are T cell receptor beta chains from one sample, sequenced in a study of blood T cell repertoires in COVID-19. Sequencing used immunoSEQ multiplex PCR; TCRdb keeps in-frame clones, though not all of them. The profile shows about 160,000 clones, over 80% of them singletons. Sequencing was done on a sample of peripheral blood. Every receptor here comes from a man aged 25 to 45 with COVID-19, enrolled during active disease. Both conserved end residues are trimmed from each CDR3. The order of the fields is J gene, V gene, CDR3 length, CDR3 protein.

j_call: TRBJ1-1; v_call: TRBV2; cdr3_length: 15; cdr3_aa: ASSEDSLYSQNTEAF
j_call: TRBJ1-2; v_call: TRBV4-3; cdr3_length: 15; cdr3_aa: ASSLTQGRVDNYGYT
j_call: TRBJ1-2; v_call: TRBV5-8; cdr3_length: 12; cdr3_aa: ASSLVSGSRGYT
j_call: TRBJ1-6; v_call: TRBV9; cdr3_length: 12; cdr3_aa: ASSVGGDSRSLH
j_call: TRBJ1-2; v_call: TRBV10-3; cdr3_length: 13; cdr3_aa: AISAGDTGGWGYT
j_call: TRBJ1-1; v_call: TRBV12-3/TRBV12-4; cdr3_length: 11; cdr3_aa: ASSRGGGTEAF
j_call: TRBJ1-5; v_call: TRBV28; cdr3_length: 12; cdr3_aa: ASSPQRGNQPQH
j_call: TRBJ2-7; v_call: TRBV7-4; cdr3_length: 13; cdr3_aa: ASSLAGTDYYEQY
j_call: TRBJ1-4; v_call: TRBV7-9; cdr3_length: 14; cdr3_aa: ASSLERQPGDEKLF
j_call: TRBJ1-4; v_call: TRBV19; cdr3_length: 12; cdr3_aa: ASSTQGAIQKLF
j_call: TRBJ1-5; v_call: TRBV7-2; cdr3_length: 16; cdr3_aa: ASSQGSGWSASNQPQH
j_call: TRBJ1-1; v_call: TRBV6-5; cdr3_length: 13; cdr3_aa: ASSSIDSLNTEAF
j_call: TRBJ2-6; v_call: TRBV7-3; cdr3_length: 13; cdr3_aa: ASSWGLSGANVLT
j_call: TRBJ2-7; v_call: TRBV6-2/TRBV6-3; cdr3_length: 14; cdr3_aa: ASSRDTRPLPYEQY
j_call: TRBJ2-1; v_call: TRBV5-1; cdr3_length: 13; cdr3_aa: ASSLEPGGYNEQF
j_call: TRBJ2-7; v_call: TRBV7-9; cdr3_length: 15; cdr3_aa: ASSPNIRLAGTYEQY
j_call: TRBJ1-1; v_call: TRBV21-1; cdr3_length: 14; cdr3_aa: ASSKAPPGGNTEAF
j_call: TRBJ2-7; v_call: TRBV7-2; cdr3_length: 13; cdr3_aa: ASSLAGSFSYEQY
j_call: TRBJ2-3; v_call: TRBV7-2; cdr3_length: 13; cdr3_aa: ASSDLMRRQDTQY